This TCR beta chain was identified in a study of blood T cell repertoires in COVID-19. Original methodology: Amplified reference gene primers provided the basis for estimating nucleated cell counts. Sequencing used immunoSEQ multiplex PCR; TCRdb keeps in-frame clones, though not all of them. D and trimming come from the DNA, and the V and J calls and clone size come from that table. The sample contains 95,000 to 110,000 clones, roughly 90% of which appear only once. V lost 2 bases and J lost 4, with 12 bases in between. The length of the CDR3 is 14 residues. Germline-derived CDR1 and CDR2 are SEHNR and FQNEAQ (reference sequence).

This chain uses TRBV7-9 with TRBJ2-7; D possibly corresponds to TRBD2 (6 bases). The source of this sequence is a human donor in a cohort sampled during active COVID-19. The specimen was peripheral blood. The CDR3 sequence is CASSLPGLTYEQYF. The CDR3 DNA reads TGTGCCAGCAGCTTACCGGGACTTACGTACGAGCAGTACTTC.